The sequence of this TCR beta chain was determined in a study of cytomegalovirus exposure and HLA in healthy donors. General study results and limits: Presence/absence comparisons presumed near-even sequencing depth among donors. While the bulk of TCR sequences proved rare, some public TCRs turned up in many donors. In vitro work confirmed that three CMV-associated chains recognize CMV antigens.

Germline V gene sequence: CDR1 MNHEY, CDR2 SMNVEV (reference sequence). Trimming removed 6 bases at V and 4 bases at J, with 18 bases between. The CDR3 contains 15 residues. Remarks on this clone: Antigen unknown.

PCR involved 60 Vbeta and 13 Jbeta primers. Sequencing was performed with immunoSEQ multiplex PCR; in TCRdb, only in-frame clones are kept and a portion is missing. This table holds approximately 140,000 clones, roughly four fifths found once. This chain joins TRBV27 and TRBJ1-2; D not certain. The specimen sequenced was PBMCs. The clonotype comes from a girl aged 2 to 10 in good health and CMV-seronegative. DNA for the CDR3: TGTGCCAGCAGATTCGCCCCGGGTCAAATCTATGGCTACACCTTC. Encoded protein: CASRFAPGQIYGYTF.